Below are 4 T cell receptor beta chains sequenced from a single sample in a study of blood T cells in healthy people across ages. Together with a sample-barcoded 5' primer, a J-beta primer mix was included in a second PCR lasting 7 to 11 cycles. TCRdb used MiXCR to reprocess the 5' RACE reads, holding one entry per CDR3 protein. The data hold under 2,000,000 distinct CDR3 sequences, with roughly 52% observed a single time. Sequencing was performed on blood. The receptors stem from a woman aged 40 to 49 in good health.

This clonotype was picked up one time. The chain employs TRBV2 and TRBJ2-5, with 7 bases aligning to TRBD2. This CDR3 region has 12 residues. The J segment lost 3 bases and the V segment lost 8 bases, leaving 3 bases of the junction unmatched. Germline CDR1 and CDR2: SNHLY and FYNNEI. CDR3 sequence (DNA): TGTGCCAGCGGGGGGGAAAAAGAGACCCAGTACTTC. Its protein is CASGGEKETQYF.

The rearrangement links TRBV2 to TRBJ2-7, with D unresolved. With 1 base removed from V and 7 bases from J, the gap between germline ends came to 17 bases. The CDR3 runs to 15 residues. Germline CDR1 and CDR2: SNHLY and FYNNEI. The DNA of the CDR3 is TGTGCCAGCAGTGAAGATAGCCACCTCGCCGATGAGCAGTACTTC. Its protein product is CASSEDSHLADEQYF.

This clonotype was seen only a few times. This chain links TRBV29-1 with TRBJ2-5; 12 nucleotides agree with TRBD2. CDR3 length: 16 residues. Per germline, CDR1 SQVTM and CDR2 ANQGSEA. With 5 bases clipped from V and 5 bases from J, the junction kept 12 bases outside the gene matches. CDR3 amino acids: CSVPETSGGQGETQYF. In nucleotides, the CDR3 is TGCAGCGTTCCGGAGACTAGCGGGGGCCAGGGGGAGACCCAGTACTTC.

This rearrangement joins TRBV18 to TRBJ2-3, with TRBD2 as a possible D gene (6 bases). V was trimmed by 2 bases and J by 9 bases, leaving 9 bases between them. The CDR3 sequence is 12 residues long. Germline assignment: CDR1 KGHSH and CDR2 LQKENI. The CDR3: CASSPWRGTQYF. The CDR3 DNA follows: TGTGCCAGCTCACCATGGAGGGGCACGCAGTATTTT.